These 29 T cell receptor beta chains originate from one sample sequenced in a study of beta chain features in type 1 diabetes. Study results and limitations: Researchers report that Type 1 diabetes patients had moderately but significantly shorter TCRB CDR3s across all four CD4+ subsets.

No cognate antigen is known for these TCRs. Expressed TCRB transcripts were sequenced, since all the RNA that had been isolated was reverse transcribed. Using immunoSEQ multiplex PCR, the repertoire was profiled, and TCRdb retains in-frame clones only, with some absent. The data contain about 300,000 clones, roughly 14% of them singletons. Sequencing used naive CD4+ T cells from blood. All receptors derive from a woman between 18 and 29 years old with type 1 diabetes.

This clone came up a few times. The J gene is TRBJ2-5, the V gene TRBV29-1; 7 bases fit TRBD1. The V gene end was trimmed by 3 bases and the J gene end by 5 bases; junction bases not matched to a gene: 6. CDR3 size: 13 residues. CDR1 SQVTM and CDR2 ANQGSEA come from the germline V gene. In DNA, the CDR3 is TGCAGCGTTGAGACAGGGTATCTCGAGACCCAGTACTTC. This codes for CSVETGYLETQYF.

This clone turned up a few times. V is TRBV15 and J is TRBJ1-2; TRBD1 matches 11 bases. The length of the CDR3 is 18 residues. Germline values: CDR1 LNHNV, CDR2 YYDKDF (reference sequence). The trim removed 6 bases at V and 0 bases at J, leaving 12 bases unmatched. The CDR3 bases are TGTGCCACCAGAAGTCCGGCGGACAGGGGGCTGGCTAACTATGGCTACACCTTC. Translating gives CATRSPADRGLANYGYTF.

A word on this clone: Other DNA variants within this sample encode the same CDR3. The chain joins TRBV18 to TRBJ1-5; 9 positions match TRBD1. J gave up 1 base and V 5 bases, and 0 bases lay outside the gene matches. Germline CDR1 KGHSH, CDR2 LQKENI. This CDR3 contains 14 residues. Here the CDR3 DNA reads TGTGCCAGCTCAGGACAGGGGAGCAATCAGCCCCAGCATTTT. Its translation is CASSGQGSNQPQHF.

This rearrangement joins TRBV5-6 to TRBJ2-2; D gene unclear. With 3 bases removed from V and 4 bases from J, the gap between germline ends came to 10 bases. The CDR3 runs 14 residues. Germline CDR1 is SGHDT and CDR2 is YYEEEE. The CDR3 DNA reads TGTGCCAGCAGCTCCTATTCCCCCACCGGGGAGCTGTTTTTT. Protein product: CASSSYSPTGELFF.

This chain joins TRBV9 and TRBJ1-4; D gene uncertain. This CDR3 is 16 amino acids long. Germline-derived CDR1 and CDR2 are SGDLS and YYNGEE. V was cut by 4 bases and J by 4 bases, with 17 bases left in between. As DNA, the CDR3 is TGTGCCAGCAGCCCCACCCTTGGGCAGATTAATGAAAAACTGTTTTTT. This codes for CASSPTLGQINEKLFF.

The chain couples TRBV19 to TRBJ2-4; TRBD2 agrees at 9 bases. The V and J ends lost 7 bases and 11 bases, in that order; junction bases with no gene match: 9. Looked up from germline, CDR1 is LNHDA and CDR2 is SQIVND (reference sequence). The CDR3 is made up of 13 amino acids. This chain's CDR3 is CASTTGTSTVQYF. The CDR3 nucleotides read TGTGCCAGTACCACCGGGACTAGCACGGTTCAGTACTTC.

CDR3 in DNA: TGTGCCAGCTCACCAGACAGTCCCAGGGTGTCATTCTTT. It yields the protein CASSPDSPRVSFF. The rearrangement joins TRBV18 to TRBJ1-1; D is possibly TRBD1 (5 bases). This CDR3 has 13 amino acids. Trimming left V 2 bases short and J 14 bases short, with 18 bases between. Per germline, CDR1 KGHSH and CDR2 LQKENI.

This clone was seen more than once but under ten times. The CDR3 loop reads CASSFLVTFVNNEQFF. Here the CDR3 DNA reads TGTGCCAGCAGCTTCCTAGTAACCTTCGTTAACAATGAGCAGTTCTTC. The chain carries TRBV11-2 and TRBJ2-1; D remains unclear. This CDR3 has 16 amino acids. V lost 3 bases and J 5 bases, leaving 17 bases between the germline ends. From germline, CDR1 is SGHAT and CDR2 FQNNGV.

A single count supports this clone. The chain uses TRBV18 and TRBJ2-1; tentatively, D is TRBD2 (5 bases). Trimming took off 3 bases at V and 4 bases at J, with 10 bases between the two ends. The V gene's germline CDR1 is KGHSH and CDR2 LQKENI. The CDR3 is 14 residues long. CDR3 nucleotide sequence: TGTGCCAGCTCACCGAGGGCGGATTACAATGAGCAGTTCTTC. This encodes CASSPRADYNEQFF.

In its sample, this clone was seen a few times. This specimen includes other DNA sequences encoding the same CDR3. This chain links TRBV9 with TRBJ1-5; tentatively, D is TRBD1 (5 bases). Germline V gene sequence: CDR1 SGDLS, CDR2 YYNGEE. This CDR3 has 15 residues. V was clipped by 2 bases and J by 0 bases, with 9 bases between them. This CDR3 reads CASSVGRDSNQPQHF. CDR3 sequence (DNA): TGTGCCAGCAGCGTTGGCAGGGATAGCAATCAGCCCCAGCATTTT.

This clone was counted between two and nine times. V and J are TRBV21-1 and TRBJ2-1; the table gives TRBD2 as D, unverified against the DNA. TRBV21-1 is a listed pseudogene. This CDR3 has 15 residues. CDR3 residues: CASSKGGRTYNEQFF. The CDR3 coding sequence is TGTGCCAGCAGCAAAGGCGGGAGGACCTACAATGAGCAGTTCTTC.

This clone was picked up a small number of times. The chain recombines TRBV7-9 with TRBJ2-5; tentatively, D is TRBD2 (6 bases). CDR3 length: 18 residues. Germline V gene lookup returns CDR1 SEHNR and CDR2 FQNEAQ (reference sequence). The germline V and J ends were trimmed by 4 bases and 4 bases, with 25 bases remaining between them. This chain's CDR3 is CASSSPMSGRKGVETQYF. The CDR3 nucleotides are TGTGCCAGCAGCTCCCCCATGTCCGGGAGAAAAGGAGTAGAGACCCAGTACTTC.

The rearrangement joins TRBV11-2 to TRBJ2-7, with 10 bases matching TRBD2. This CDR3 is built from 14 residues. J was trimmed by 6 bases and V by 5 bases; bases with no gene match: 7. Germline V lookup: CDR1 SGHAT, CDR2 FQNNGV. CDR3 region: CASSPISSGGEQYF. The CDR3 region has the DNA TGTGCCAGCAGCCCGATATCTAGCGGGGGCGAGCAGTACTTC.

Only a few counts were recorded for this clone. The chain is built from TRBV5-6 and TRBJ2-1, with a weak D call TRBD1 (6 bases). With 4 bases removed from V and 1 base from J, the gap between germline ends came to 12 bases. Germline V gene sequence: CDR1 SGHDT, CDR2 YYEEEE. CDR3 length: 15 amino acids. In DNA, the CDR3 is TGTGCCAGCAGCCAGGGGAGCCAATCCTACAATGAGCAGTTCTTC. It yields the protein CASSQGSQSYNEQFF.

This rearrangement joins TRBV6-5 to TRBJ2-1; weak D call: TRBD2 (5 bases). Germline V gene data show CDR1 as MNHEY and CDR2 as SVGAGI. The ends were cut back, 0 bases at V and 9 bases at J, with 12 bases in the middle. The CDR3 consists of 14 residues. CDR3 nucleotides: TGTGCCAGCAGTTACTCATATCTGGCGGGTGAGCAGTTCTTC. Its translation: CASSYSYLAGEQFF.

The rearrangement links TRBV7-2 to TRBJ2-1, with D tentatively TRBD2 (6 bases). The CDR3 covers 16 residues. CDR1 and CDR2 (germline): SGHTA, FQGNSA. With 1 base removed from V and 0 bases from J, the gap between germline ends came to 10 bases. The CDR3 here is CASSLGGRGSYNEQFF. As DNA, the CDR3 is TGTGCCAGCAGCTTAGGTGGGCGGGGCTCCTACAATGAGCAGTTCTTC.

This clone was recorded at least ten times. The CDR3 is CSVGGQGGQTQYF. The CDR3 DNA is TGCAGCGTCGGCGGACAGGGTGGGCAGACCCAGTACTTC. The chain employs TRBV29-1 and TRBJ2-5, with 8 bases identical to TRBD1. The length of the CDR3 is 13 residues. The V gene end was trimmed by 6 bases and the J gene end by 6 bases; junction bases not matched to a gene: 9. CDR1 is SQVTM and CDR2 is ANQGSEA in the germline V gene.

The chain joins TRBV29-1 to TRBJ1-4, with D tentatively TRBD1 (5 bases). CDR1 is SQVTM and CDR2 is ANQGSEA in the germline V gene. The CDR3 runs to 13 residues. Trimming stripped 4 bases from V and 8 bases from J, with 14 bases between. CDR3 sequence (DNA): TGCAGCGTTGTATTCGGACACGAAGAAAAACTGTTTTTT. It codes for CSVVFGHEEKLFF.

This clone was picked up a small number of times. The CDR3 nucleotides read TGCGCCAGCAGCTATGCACGGGAGACCCAGTACTTC. Translation: CASSYARETQYF. The chain has TRBV5-1 and TRBJ2-5; D is uncertain. CDR3 length: 12 amino acids. CDR1 and CDR2 from the germline V gene are SGHRS and YFSETQ. V was shortened by 3 bases and J by 5 bases, with 8 bases between the two germline ends.

A few counts support this clone. The chain joins TRBV9 to TRBJ2-5; 7 bases are shared with TRBD1. There are 15 residues in the CDR3. Germline-derived CDR1 and CDR2 are SGDLS and YYNGEE. With 3 bases clipped from V and 1 base from J, the junction kept 6 bases outside the gene matches. The CDR3 sequence: CASSGTGVPQETQYF. The CDR3 DNA reads as TGTGCCAGCAGCGGTACAGGGGTACCCCAAGAGACCCAGTACTTC.

The chain is built from TRBV11-3 and TRBJ2-3, with D tentatively TRBD1 (5 bases). The CDR3 spans 14 residues. From germline, CDR1 is SGHNT and CDR2 YENEEA. V lost 5 bases, J lost 3 bases, and 12 bases lay in between. The CDR3 DNA reads as TGTGCCAGCAGCCCCCAGGGTGGGACAGATACGCAGTATTTT. Translated: CASSPQGGTDTQYF.

This chain joins TRBV11-2 and TRBJ2-3, with D possibly TRBD1 on 5 matching bases. Germline assignment: CDR1 SGHAT and CDR2 FQNNGV. This CDR3 is built from 18 residues. The ends were cut back, 0 bases at V and 2 bases at J, with 18 bases in the middle. CDR3 coding DNA: TGTGCCAGCAGCTTAGATGGTTGGCAGGGTAGCTTCACAGATACGCAGTATTTT. Residues: CASSLDGWQGSFTDTQYF.

The gene calls are TRBV5-4 and TRBJ1-1; 8 bases are a match to TRBD1. Germline CDR1 is SGHNT and CDR2 is YYREEE (reference sequence). V dropped 4 bases and J dropped 1; count of bases not matched to a gene: 0. This CDR3 has 13 amino acids. The CDR3 coding sequence is TGTGCCAGCAGCGACAGGGGGAACACTGAAGCTTTCTTT. Its protein product is CASSDRGNTEAFF.

This chain joins TRBV28 and TRBJ2-5; maybe TRBD2 (6 bases). Germline CDR1 MDHEN, CDR2 SYDVKM. Deletions cut 7 bases from V and 0 bases from J, with 9 bases between. The CDR3 runs 13 residues. The CDR3 protein is CASTPGDQETQYF. The DNA for the CDR3 is TGTGCCAGCACCCCGGGGGACCAAGAGACCCAGTACTTC.

This clone turned up a few times. The chain recombines TRBV6-5 with TRBJ1-2, with no clear D. The CDR3 is made up of 13 amino acids. Germline CDR1 is MNHEY and CDR2 is SVGAGI. V lost 2 bases and J 8 bases, leaving 12 bases between the germline ends. The CDR3 region is CASSYEGPAGYTF. In nucleotides, the CDR3 is TGTGCCAGCAGTTACGAGGGCCCGGCGGGCTACACCTTC.

This clone was recorded a few times. V gene TRBV19 combines with J gene TRBJ2-3; TRBD2 is a possible D gene (5 bases). Trimming shortened V by 5 bases and J by 2 bases, and 17 bases separated the two germline ends. The germline V gene has CDR1 LNHDA and CDR2 SQIVND (reference sequence). The CDR3 contains 16 residues. CDR3 loop: CASSSQRRETTDTQYF. The CDR3 DNA is TGTGCCAGTAGTTCCCAGAGAAGGGAGACCACAGATACGCAGTATTTT.

This clone was counted between two and nine times. The chain employs TRBV10-3 and TRBJ2-3; no reliable D call. The ends were cut back, 3 bases at V and 7 bases at J, with 5 bases in the middle. CDR1 ENHRY and CDR2 SYGVKD come from the germline V gene. The CDR3 extends over 11 amino acids. The CDR3 nucleotides are TGTGCCATCAGTGACCAGAATACGCAGTATTTT. As protein: CAISDQNTQYF.

V gene TRBV10-3 combines with J gene TRBJ2-1; 10 bases fit TRBD1. Germline CDR1 reads ENHRY; CDR2 reads SYGVKD. The CDR3 is 16 residues long. V lost 7 bases and J lost 2; bases outside the gene matches: 8. The CDR3, as DNA: TGTGCCATCAACGACATGACAGGGGGCACCTACAATGAGCAGTTCTTC. Protein: CAINDMTGGTYNEQFF.

This clone came up a few times. The chain has TRBV6-5 and TRBJ2-5, with 8 positions matching TRBD1. Losses at the gene ends were 2 bases for V and 3 bases for J; bases not matched to a gene: 2. Germline V gives CDR1 MNHEY, CDR2 SVGAGI. CDR3 size: 14 residues. The CDR3 DNA reads as TGTGCCAGCAGTTACACGACAGGGGAAGAGACCCAGTACTTC. This codes for CASSYTTGEETQYF.